These T cell receptor beta chains were read from a single sample in a study of cytomegalovirus exposure and HLA in healthy donors. Here immunoSEQ multiplex PCR was the method, and the copy in TCRdb shows in-frame clones only, minus some. The repertoire has some 130,000 clones, around 75% of them found once; the top ten carry roughly 3.1%. The sequencing sample was made of PBMCs. Receptor source: a man aged 25-40 years in good health and CMV-seronegative. The CDR3 runs from the conserved cysteine through the conserved F or W. The order of the fields is D gene, V gene, J gene, clone size, CDR3 protein, CDR3 DNA. A D gene is named only where the DNA matches it firmly. The listing skips clone size in some rows; elsewhere it reads once, few, many or a size class.

TRBD1	TRBV5-1	TRBJ1-2	NA	CASRPGTGTGYTF	TGCGCCAGCAGACCTGGGACAGGGACTGGCTACACCTTC
TRBD1	TRBV18	TRBJ2-5	NA	CASSPPRPTGQETQYF	TGTGCCAGCTCACCCCCCCGCCCGACAGGGCAAGAGACCCAGTACTTC
NA	TRBV13	TRBJ1-6	NA	CASSLLGQNNSPLHF	TGTGCCAGCAGCTTACTCGGACAAAATAATTCACCCCTCCACTTT
NA	TRBV27	TRBJ2-5	NA	CASSSTGSQETQYF	TGTGCCAGCAGTTCGACAGGATCCCAAGAGACCCAGTACTTC
NA	TRBV4-2	TRBJ1-4	NA	CASSQGSARTNEKLFF	TGTGCCAGCAGCCAAGGATCTGCCAGGACTAATGAAAAACTGTTTTTT
NA	TRBV29-1	TRBJ2-7	once	CSVVRGSSEQYF	TGCAGCGTTGTGCGGGGAAGTTCCGAGCAGTACTTC
TRBD1	TRBV19	TRBJ1-5	NA	CASSTNRGGQPQHF	TGTGCCAGTAGTACCAACAGGGGAGGTCAGCCCCAGCATTTT
NA	TRBV6-5	TRBJ2-1	NA	CASSSLLSYNEQFF	TGTGCCAGCAGTTCCCTCCTTTCCTACAATGAGCAGTTCTTC
NA	TRBV19	TRBJ1-1	few	CASTGGGTEAFF	TGTGCCAGTACGGGCGGGGGCACTGAAGCTTTCTTT
NA	TRBV5-4	TRBJ2-7	NA	CASSLAVGDEQYF	TGTGCCAGCAGCTTGGCCGTAGGAGACGAGCAGTACTTC
NA	TRBV5-4	TRBJ1-1	NA	CASSFDRPGITEAFF	TGTGCCAGCAGCTTCGACCGACCGGGGATCACTGAAGCTTTCTTT
TRBD2	TRBV9	TRBJ2-3	NA	CASSVGFAGGLTDTQYF	TGTGCCAGCAGCGTAGGGTTTGCGGGGGGGTTGACAGATACGCAGTATTTT
NA	TRBV28	TRBJ1-5	NA	CASAGVRNQPQHF	TGTGCCAGCGCAGGGGTAAGGAATCAGCCCCAGCATTTT
TRBD1	TRBV2	TRBJ2-2	once	CASRPRTGVTGELFF	TGTGCCAGCAGGCCCAGGACAGGGGTCACCGGGGAGCTGTTTTTT
TRBD1	TRBV6-5	TRBJ2-7	NA	CASKDRGHEQYF	TGTGCCTCAAAGGACAGGGGCCACGAGCAGTACTTC
NA	TRBV7-2	TRBJ2-5	NA	CASSFGAEVTQYF	TGTGCCAGCAGCTTTGGGGCTGAAGTGACCCAGTACTTC
TRBD1	TRBV7-9	TRBJ1-2	NA	CASLPLAGQGWSYTF	TGTGCCAGCCTCCCCTTAGCGGGACAGGGATGGAGCTACACCTTC
NA	TRBV7-9	TRBJ2-1	NA	CASSLGTSNEQFF	TGTGCCAGCAGCTTAGGGACAAGCAATGAGCAGTTCTTC
TRBD1	TRBV30	TRBJ1-6	few	CAWTPGQRNSPLHF	TGTGCCTGGACACCGGGACAGAGGAATTCACCCCTCCACTTT
TRBD1	TRBV27	TRBJ1-5	NA	CASSLNRGHQPQHF	TGTGCCAGCAGTTTAAACAGGGGCCATCAGCCCCAGCATTTT
NA	TRBV19	TRBJ1-1	NA	CASSIDPGLTEAFF	TGTGCCAGTAGTATAGATCCTGGGCTCACTGAAGCTTTCTTT
TRBD1	TRBV6-5	TRBJ2-4	NA	CASSYEGQAAKNIQYF	TGTGCCAGCAGTTACGAAGGACAGGCAGCCAAAAACATTCAGTACTTC
TRBD1	TRBV9	TRBJ1-4	NA	CASSVATGVHEKLFF	TGTGCCAGCAGCGTAGCAACAGGGGTTCATGAAAAACTGTTTTTT
TRBD1	TRBV27	TRBJ1-2	few	CATRTGPIANYGYTF	TGTGCCACCCGGACAGGTCCGATAGCTAACTATGGCTACACCTTC
NA	TRBV30	TRBJ1-5	once	CAWSDGQSNQPQHF	TGTGCCTGGAGTGATGGGCAAAGTAATCAGCCCCAGCATTTT
TRBD1	TRBV7-6	TRBJ1-1	NA	CASGQGGGVGAFF	TGTGCCAGCGGACAGGGTGGCGGTGTGGGAGCTTTCTTT
TRBD1	TRBV5-6	TRBJ1-1	few	CASSWDRATEAFF	TGTGCCAGCAGCTGGGACAGGGCCACTGAAGCTTTCTTT
NA	TRBV29-1	TRBJ1-1	NA	CSVATGSWTEAFF	TGCAGCGTTGCCACAGGGTCGTGGACTGAAGCTTTCTTT
NA	TRBV27	TRBJ2-2	NA	CASSPLMGELFF	TGTGCCAGCAGTCCGTTAATGGGGGAGCTGTTTTTT
TRBD2	TRBV4-2	TRBJ2-1	NA	CASGLAGTYNEQFF	TGTGCCAGCGGACTAGCGGGGACCTACAATGAGCAGTTCTTC
NA	TRBV10-3	TRBJ2-7	few	CAISDRGHNKTYEQYF	TGTGCCATCAGTGACAGGGGACACAATAAGACCTACGAGCAGTACTTC
NA	TRBV9	TRBJ1-2	NA	CASSPSQGYTF	TGTGCCAGCAGCCCATCCCAGGGATACACCTTC
TRBD2	TRBV28	TRBJ2-7	NA	CASSSRLASRYEQYF	TGTGCCAGCAGTTCCCGACTAGCGTCACGATACGAGCAGTACTTC
NA	TRBV29-1	TRBJ2-7	NA	CSVAPGGIEYEQYF	TGCAGCGTTGCCCCCGGAGGGATCGAATACGAGCAGTACTTC
TRBD1	TRBV7-9	TRBJ2-7	once	CASSRTGVEQYF	TGTGCCAGCAGTCGTACAGGGGTCGAGCAGTACTTC